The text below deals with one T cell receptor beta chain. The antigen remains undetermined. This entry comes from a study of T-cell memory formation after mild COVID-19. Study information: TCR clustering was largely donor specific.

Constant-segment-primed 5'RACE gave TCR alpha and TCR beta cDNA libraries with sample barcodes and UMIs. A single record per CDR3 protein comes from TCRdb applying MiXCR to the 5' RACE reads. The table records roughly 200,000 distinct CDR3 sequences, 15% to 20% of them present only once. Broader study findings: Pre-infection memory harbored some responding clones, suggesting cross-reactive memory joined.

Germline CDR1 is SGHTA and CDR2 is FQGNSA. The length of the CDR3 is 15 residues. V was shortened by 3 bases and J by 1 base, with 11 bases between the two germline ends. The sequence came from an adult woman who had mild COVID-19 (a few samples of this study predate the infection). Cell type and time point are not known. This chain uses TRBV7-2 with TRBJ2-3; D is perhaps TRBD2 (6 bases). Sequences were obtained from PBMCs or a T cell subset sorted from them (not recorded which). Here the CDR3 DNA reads TGTGCCAGCAGCTTTGGGACTCTTGGCACAGATACGCAGTATTTT. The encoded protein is CASSFGTLGTDTQYF.